The next 9 T cell receptor beta chains were all read from a single sample in a study of blood T cell repertoires in COVID-19. TCRdb keeps only in-frame clones here, not all; method: immunoSEQ multiplex PCR. This table holds 50,000 to 70,000 clones, around 89% found once. What was sequenced was peripheral blood. The source is a human donor with active COVID-19. The donor label of this sample is uncertain.

This chain uses TRBV6-5 with TRBJ2-7; 10 bases match TRBD1. Germline V gene sequence: CDR1 MNHEY, CDR2 SVGAGI. V shed 0 bases, J shed 7 bases, and the junction held 9 bases outside the gene matches. CDR3 length equals 16 residues. The CDR3 region is CASSYSSRDRGREQYF. The CDR3 DNA sequence: TGTGCCAGCAGTTACTCGTCGCGGGACAGGGGAAGGGAGCAGTACTTC.

The rearrangement uses TRBV20-1 and TRBJ2-2, with TRBD1 matching over 7 bases. The CDR3 is 15 amino acids. The J segment lost 4 bases and the V segment lost 3 bases, leaving 8 bases of the junction unmatched. Germline loops: CDR1 DFQATT, CDR2 SNEGSKA (reference sequence). The CDR3 is CSASFGAGGTGELFF. CDR3 DNA sequence: TGCAGTGCTAGTTTCGGGGCAGGGGGCACCGGGGAGCTGTTTTTT.

This rearrangement joins TRBV2 to TRBJ2-3; D is undetermined. The CDR3 contains 13 residues. V dropped 6 bases and J dropped 1 base, with 8 bases sitting between them. Germline CDR1 is SNHLY and CDR2 is FYNNEI. CDR3 DNA: TGTGCCAGCAGCAACATCGGCACAGATACGCAGTATTTT. This codes for CASSNIGTDTQYF.

The V gene is TRBV18, the J gene TRBJ2-1, with D possibly TRBD2 on 5 matching bases. Germline assignment: CDR1 KGHSH and CDR2 LQKENI. The length of the CDR3 is 14 residues. This CDR3 is CGARVIGLGDEQFF. The CDR3 region has the DNA TGTGGAGCGAGGGTGATTGGTTTGGGAGATGAGCAGTTCTTC.

The V gene is TRBV7-2, the J gene TRBJ2-3; 8 bases fit TRBD2. Germline values: CDR1 SGHTA, CDR2 FQGNSA. J was trimmed by 4 bases and V by 7 bases; bases with no gene match: 13. CDR3 length: 16 amino acids. CDR3 residues: CASTLDGGGTPDTQYF. CDR3 in DNA: TGTGCCAGCACCCTAGACGGCGGGGGGACCCCAGATACGCAGTATTTT.

This chain links TRBV3-1 (or the pseudogene TRBV3-2) with TRBJ1-4; D is unclear. The V gene lost 0 bases and the J gene lost 4 bases, with 12 bases spanning the gap. CDR1 is LGHDT, CDR2 YNNKEL, per germline (reference sequence). The CDR3 extends over 16 amino acids. The CDR3 DNA reads as TGTGCCAGCAGCCAAGATGAAACGGCGGATAATGAAAAACTGTTTTTT. This codes for CASSQDETADNEKLFF.

This CDR3 is CASSLGFGTGQGKMGAGNTIYF. The CDR3 coding sequence is TGTGCCAGCAGCTTAGGTTTCGGGACGGGACAGGGCAAAATGGGAGCTGGAAACACCATATATTTT. The V call is TRBV7-6, the J call TRBJ1-3; 9 nucleotides agree with TRBD1. CDR1 is SGHVS, CDR2 FNYEAQ, per germline. V lost 1 base and J lost 2; bases outside the gene matches: 21. The CDR3 is made up of 22 amino acids.

The chain has TRBV6-2 or TRBV6-3 and TRBJ2-7, with TRBD2 identical over 11 bases. With V trimmed by 5 bases and J by 6 bases, 12 bases remained unmatched. Germline CDR1 MNHEY, CDR2 SVGEGT. This CDR3 region has 16 residues. In nucleotides, the CDR3 is TGTGCCAGCAGTCCAATTAGCGGGAGGGCCCACAGCGAGCAGTACTTC. Protein: CASSPISGRAHSEQYF.

In its sample, this clone was seen once. The chain couples TRBV7-8 to TRBJ2-7; 11 bases map to TRBD2. Trimming at V came to 5 bases and at J to 4 bases, leaving 10 bases not matched to a gene. The length of the CDR3 is 16 residues. Germline lookup yields CDR1 SGHVS and CDR2 FQNEAQ. The CDR3 region is CASSGRQLAGGYEQYF. The CDR3 nucleotides are TGTGCCAGCAGCGGGAGACAGCTAGCGGGAGGATACGAGCAGTACTTC.